These 7 T cell receptor beta chains were all obtained from the same sample, sequenced in a study of response to subunit inactivated influenza vaccine. TCRdb called the RT-PCR reads again in MiXCR, with one record for every CDR3 protein. The sample holds around 520,000 distinct CDR3 sequences, 12% seen once. The specimen comprised PBMCs from blood, sampled on the day of vaccination. The receptors were sampled from a man aged 50-60 years who received an inactivated influenza vaccine.

This chain connects TRBV7-9 to TRBJ2-5; 10 bases align to TRBD1. Losses at the gene ends were 5 bases for V and 3 bases for J; bases not matched to a gene: 6. Germline CDR1 and CDR2: SEHNR and FQNEAQ (reference sequence). The CDR3 contains 15 residues. CDR3 protein: CASSQWTGGEETQYF. In nucleotides, the CDR3 is TGTGCCAGCAGCCAATGGACAGGGGGGGAAGAGACCCAGTACTTC. Looking up the rest from reference TRBV7-9 and TRBJ2-5 gives the full variable domain: DTGVSQNPRHKITKRGQNVTFRCDPISEHNRLYWYRQTLGQGPEFLTYFQNEAQLEKSRLLSDRFSAERPKGSFSTLEIQRTEQGDSAMYLCASSQWTGGEETQYFGPGTRLLVL.

The rearrangement joins TRBV5-1 to TRBJ2-5; D ambiguous. V lost 0 bases, J lost 1 base, and 10 bases lay in between. The CDR3 totals 15 residues. Looked up from germline, CDR1 is SGHRS and CDR2 is YFSETQ. CDR3 sequence: CASSLVHSGQETQYF. For the CDR3, the DNA is TGCGCCAGCAGCTTGGTGCACTCAGGCCAAGAGACCCAGTACTTC.

In DNA form, the CDR3 reads TGTGCCAGCAGTTACCGACCGACAGGGTTGGCTTTCTTT. It yields the protein CASSYRPTGLAFF. The rearrangement joins TRBV6-2 or TRBV6-3 to TRBJ1-1; 7 nucleotides match TRBD1. Per the germline V gene, CDR1 is MNHEY and CDR2 is SVGEGT. Germline trimming cut 2 bases from V and 11 bases from J; bases unmatched to any gene: 8. The CDR3 contains 13 residues.

This clonotype was seen a handful of times. The chain uses TRBV3-1 and TRBJ2-5; either TRBD1 or TRBD2 may fit D (6 bases each). The CDR3 totals 17 residues. Deletions cut 0 bases from V and 2 bases from J, with 16 bases between. CDR1 is LGHDT and CDR2 is YNNKEL in the germline V gene (reference sequence). The CDR3 spells CASSQDHTGALQETQYF. The CDR3 bases are TGTGCCAGCAGCCAAGACCACACGGGGGCCCTACAAGAGACCCAGTACTTC.

This clonotype was observed many times. This chain uses TRBV28 with TRBJ2-7, with TRBD1 matching over 9 bases. The germline CDR1 and CDR2 sequences are MDHEN and SYDVKM. This CDR3 contains 17 residues. The V and J ends lost 4 bases and 0 bases, in that order; junction bases with no gene match: 10. The CDR3 coding sequence is TGTGCCAGCAGTTACCACCCAACAGGGGGCAGCTCCTACGAGCAGTACTTC. It specifies CASSYHPTGGSSYEQYF. The variable domain in full, completed from reference TRBV28 and TRBJ2-7, reads DVKVTQSSRYLVKRTGEKVFLECVQDMDHENMFWYRQDPGLGLRLIYFSYDVKMKEKGDIPEGYSVSREKKERFSLILESASTNQTSMYLCASSYHPTGGSSYEQYFGPGTRLTVT.

This clonotype was observed many times. The rearrangement links TRBV12-3 or TRBV12-4 to TRBJ2-2; no clear D. CDR3 length: 12 residues. V was clipped by 10 bases and J by 5 bases, with 11 bases between them. This chain's CDR3 is CATGLPTGELFF. The CDR3 DNA follows: TGTGCCACCGGTCTTCCTACCGGGGAGCTGTTTTTT.

This clonotype came up a few times. The chain couples TRBV21-1 to TRBJ2-1; the table's D call, TRBD1, was not checked against the DNA. TRBV21-1 is termed a pseudogene. CDR3 length: 15 amino acids. This CDR3 is CASSKAGTGNNEQFF. The CDR3 nucleotides read TGTGCCAGCAGCAAAGCCGGGACAGGGAACAATGAGCAGTTCTTC.